These 3 T cell receptor beta chains originate from one sample sequenced in a study of shared clonotypes between healthy human individuals. Sequencing used immunoSEQ multiplex PCR; TCRdb keeps in-frame clones, though not all of them. The table shows about 750,000 clones, with about 91% occurring only once. Naive CD8 isolation took CD45RO-negative cells positively selected for CCR7 and excluded terminally differentiated effector memory CD45RA+ cells. The sequenced sample was naive CD8+ T cells sorted from blood. The receptors were sampled from a man younger than 45 in good health.

The chain employs TRBV27 and TRBJ2-2, with 7 bases lining up with TRBD2. J lost 6 bases, V lost 5 bases, and 12 bases had no gene match. The CDR3 loop spans 16 amino acids. Germline lookup yields CDR1 MNHEY and CDR2 SMNVEV (reference sequence). The CDR3: CASSPYQSGNPGELFF. The CDR3 DNA is TGTGCCAGCAGTCCTTACCAAAGCGGGAATCCCGGGGAGCTGTTTTTT.

The J gene is TRBJ2-7, the V gene TRBV2; 11 nucleotides line up with TRBD2. The V gene end was trimmed by 6 bases and the J gene end by 4 bases; junction bases not matched to a gene: 11. CDR1 SNHLY and CDR2 FYNNEI come from the germline V gene. This CDR3 contains 16 residues. CDR3 region: CASRADRTSGWYEQYF. DNA of the CDR3: TGTGCCAGCAGAGCCGATCGGACTAGCGGGTGGTACGAGCAGTACTTC.

The V and J genes are TRBV15 and TRBJ1-3, with a tentative D call TRBD1 (5 bases). This CDR3 spans 18 amino acids. The V and J ends lost 0 bases and 1 base respectively, with 16 bases between them. In germline, CDR1 is LNHNV, CDR2 YYDKDF (reference sequence). The CDR3 loop is CATSRDNPGRGSGNTIYF. CDR3 coding DNA: TGTGCCACCAGCAGAGATAACCCCGGGAGGGGATCTGGAAACACCATATATTTT.